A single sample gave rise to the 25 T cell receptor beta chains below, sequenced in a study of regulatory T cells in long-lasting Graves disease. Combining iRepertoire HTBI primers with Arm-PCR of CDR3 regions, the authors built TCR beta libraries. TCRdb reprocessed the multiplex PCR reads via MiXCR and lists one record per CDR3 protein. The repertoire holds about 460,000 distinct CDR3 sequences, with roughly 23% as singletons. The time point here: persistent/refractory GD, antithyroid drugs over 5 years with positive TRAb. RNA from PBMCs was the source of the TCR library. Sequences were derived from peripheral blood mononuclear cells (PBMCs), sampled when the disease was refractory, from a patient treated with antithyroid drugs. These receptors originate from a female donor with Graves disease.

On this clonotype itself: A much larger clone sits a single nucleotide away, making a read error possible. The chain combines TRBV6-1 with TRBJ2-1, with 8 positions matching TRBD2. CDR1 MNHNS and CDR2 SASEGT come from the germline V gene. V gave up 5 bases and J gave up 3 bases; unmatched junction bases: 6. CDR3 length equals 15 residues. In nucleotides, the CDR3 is TGTGCCAGCAGTACGGGGACTAGTAGCTACAATGAGCAGTTCTTC. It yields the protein CASSTGTSSYNEQFF.

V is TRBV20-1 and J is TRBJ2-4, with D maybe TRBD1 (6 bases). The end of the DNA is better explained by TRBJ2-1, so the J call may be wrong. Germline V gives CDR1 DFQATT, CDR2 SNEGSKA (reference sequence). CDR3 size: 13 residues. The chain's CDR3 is CSARSLGGIGQFF. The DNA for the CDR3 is TGCAGTGCTAGATCACTAGGGGGAATTGGGCAGTTCTTC.

The CDR3 coding sequence is TGTGCCAGCAGCGGACTAGGATCTAATAATTCACCCCTCCACTTT. Translating it yields CASSGLGSNNSPLHF. The chain links TRBV3-1 to TRBJ1-6; D not certain. CDR3 size: 15 residues. Germline loops: CDR1 LGHDT, CDR2 YNNKEL (reference sequence). V dropped 5 bases and J dropped 5 bases, with 13 bases sitting between them.

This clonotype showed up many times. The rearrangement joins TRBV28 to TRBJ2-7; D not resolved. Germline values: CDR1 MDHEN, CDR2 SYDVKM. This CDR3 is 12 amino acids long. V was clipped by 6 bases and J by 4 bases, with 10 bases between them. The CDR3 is CASSSGRYEQYF. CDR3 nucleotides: TGTGCCAGCAGCTCCGGACGTTACGAGCAGTACTTC.

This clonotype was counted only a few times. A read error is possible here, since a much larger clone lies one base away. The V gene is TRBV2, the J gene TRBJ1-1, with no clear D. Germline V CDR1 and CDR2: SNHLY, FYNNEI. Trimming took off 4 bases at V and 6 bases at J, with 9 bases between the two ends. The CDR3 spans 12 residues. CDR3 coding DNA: TGTGCCAGCAGTGGGGTGGACGCTGAAGCTTTCTTT. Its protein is CASSGVDAEAFF.

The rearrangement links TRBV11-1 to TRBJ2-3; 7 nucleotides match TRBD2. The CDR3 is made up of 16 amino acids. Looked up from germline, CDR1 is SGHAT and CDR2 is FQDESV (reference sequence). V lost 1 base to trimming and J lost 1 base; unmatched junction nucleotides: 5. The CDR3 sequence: CASSLDRLAGTDTQYF. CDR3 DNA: TGTGCCAGCAGCTTAGATCGGCTAGCGGGCACAGATACGCAGTATTTT. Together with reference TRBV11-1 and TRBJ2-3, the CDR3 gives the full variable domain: EAEVAQSPRYKITEKSQAVAFWCDPISGHATLYWYRQILGQGPELLVQFQDESVVDDSQLPKDRFSAERLKGVDSTLKIQPAELGDSAMYLCASSLDRLAGTDTQYFGPGTRLTVL.

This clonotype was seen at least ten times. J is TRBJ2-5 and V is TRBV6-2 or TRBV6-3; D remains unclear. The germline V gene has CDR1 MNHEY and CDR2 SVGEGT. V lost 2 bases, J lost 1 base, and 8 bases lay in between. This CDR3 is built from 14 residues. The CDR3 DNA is TGTGCCAGCAGTTACGTAACGATCCAAGAGACCCAGTACTTC. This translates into CASSYVTIQETQYF.

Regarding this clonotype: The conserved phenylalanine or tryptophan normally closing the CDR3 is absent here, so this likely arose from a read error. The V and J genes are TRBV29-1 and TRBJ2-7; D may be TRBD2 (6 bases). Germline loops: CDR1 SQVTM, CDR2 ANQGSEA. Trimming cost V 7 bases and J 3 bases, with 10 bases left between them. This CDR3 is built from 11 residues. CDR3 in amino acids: CSARRGYEQYS. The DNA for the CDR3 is TGCAGCGCCCGGCGGGGCTACGAGCAGTACTCC.

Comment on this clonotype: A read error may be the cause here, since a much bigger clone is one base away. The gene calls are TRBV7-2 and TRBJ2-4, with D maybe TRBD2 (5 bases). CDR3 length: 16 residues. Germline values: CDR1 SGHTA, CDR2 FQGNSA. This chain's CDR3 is CASSLGGMKVKNIRYF. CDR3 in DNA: TGTGCCAGCAGCTTAGGAGGGATGAAAGTCAAAAACATTCGGTACTTC. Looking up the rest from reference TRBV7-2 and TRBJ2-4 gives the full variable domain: GAGVSQSPSNKVTEKGKDVELRCDPISGHTALYWYRQSLGQGLEFLIYFQGNSAPDKSGLPSDRFSAERTGGSVSTLTIQRTQQEDSAVYLCASSLGGMKVKNIRYFGAGTRLSVL.

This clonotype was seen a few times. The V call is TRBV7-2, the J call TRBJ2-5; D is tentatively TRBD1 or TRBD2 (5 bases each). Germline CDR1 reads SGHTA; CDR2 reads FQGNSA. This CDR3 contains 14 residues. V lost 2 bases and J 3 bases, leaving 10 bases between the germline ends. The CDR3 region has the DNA TGTGCCAGCAGCTTATCCGGGGCGGAAGAGACCCAGTACTTC. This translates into CASSLSGAEETQYF.

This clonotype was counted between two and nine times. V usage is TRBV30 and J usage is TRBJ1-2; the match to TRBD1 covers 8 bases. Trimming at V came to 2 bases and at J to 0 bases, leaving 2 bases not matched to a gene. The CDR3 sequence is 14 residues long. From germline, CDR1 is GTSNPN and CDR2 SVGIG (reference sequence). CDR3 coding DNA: TGTGCCTGGAGTCGGACAGGGACTAACTATGGCTACACCTTC. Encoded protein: CAWSRTGTNYGYTF. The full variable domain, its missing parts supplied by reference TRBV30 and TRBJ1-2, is SQTIHQWPATLVQPVGSPLSLECTVEGTSNPNLYWYRQAAGRGLQLLFYSVGIGQISSEVPQNLSASRPQDRQFILSSKKLLLSDSGFYLCAWSRTGTNYGYTFGSGTRLTVV.

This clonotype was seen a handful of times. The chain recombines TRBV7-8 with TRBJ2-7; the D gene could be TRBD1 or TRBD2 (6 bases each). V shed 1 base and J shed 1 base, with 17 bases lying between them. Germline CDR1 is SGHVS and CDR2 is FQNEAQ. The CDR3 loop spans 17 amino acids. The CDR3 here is CASSLGPSRGPSYEQYF. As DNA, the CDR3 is TGTGCCAGCAGCTTAGGCCCCTCCCGGGGGCCTTCCTACGAGCAGTACTTC.

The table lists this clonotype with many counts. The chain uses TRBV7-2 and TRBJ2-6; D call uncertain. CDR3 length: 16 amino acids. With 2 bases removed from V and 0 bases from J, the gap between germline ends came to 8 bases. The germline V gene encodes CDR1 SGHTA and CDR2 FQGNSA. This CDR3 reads CASSLSPYSGANVLTF. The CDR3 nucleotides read TGTGCCAGCAGCTTATCACCCTACTCTGGGGCCAACGTCCTGACTTTC. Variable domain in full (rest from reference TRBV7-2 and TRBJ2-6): GAGVSQSPSNKVTEKGKDVELRCDPISGHTALYWYRQSLGQGLEFLIYFQGNSAPDKSGLPSDRFSAERTGGSVSTLTIQRTQQEDSAVYLCASSLSPYSGANVLTFGAGSRLTVL.

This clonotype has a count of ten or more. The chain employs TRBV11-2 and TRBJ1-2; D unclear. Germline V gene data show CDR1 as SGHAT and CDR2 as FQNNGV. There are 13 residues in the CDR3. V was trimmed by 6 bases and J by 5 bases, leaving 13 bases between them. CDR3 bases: TGTGCCAGCAGTCATCAGACGGATTATGGCTACACCTTC. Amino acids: CASSHQTDYGYTF.

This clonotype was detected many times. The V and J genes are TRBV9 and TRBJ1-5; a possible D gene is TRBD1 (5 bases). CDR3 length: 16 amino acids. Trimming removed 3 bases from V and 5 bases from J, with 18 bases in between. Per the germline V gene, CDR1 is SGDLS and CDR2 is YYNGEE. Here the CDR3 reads CASSEGSQGVDQPQHF. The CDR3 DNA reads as TGTGCCAGCAGCGAAGGGTCCCAGGGTGTAGATCAGCCCCAGCATTTT.

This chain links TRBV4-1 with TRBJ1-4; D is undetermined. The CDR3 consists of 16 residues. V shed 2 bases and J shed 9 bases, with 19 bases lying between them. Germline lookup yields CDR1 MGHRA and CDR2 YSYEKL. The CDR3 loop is CASSQPDTPVVKKLFF. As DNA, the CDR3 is TGCGCCAGCAGCCAACCAGACACGCCTGTTGTTAAAAAACTGTTTTTT.

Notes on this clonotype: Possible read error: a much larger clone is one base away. The DNA for the CDR3 is TGTGCCAGCAGTGGCCCGGACAGGGGCAACTATGGCCACACCTTC. Protein sequence: CASSGPDRGNYGHTF. The chain combines TRBV12-3 or TRBV12-4 with TRBJ1-2, with 9 bases matching TRBD1. This CDR3 has 15 amino acids.

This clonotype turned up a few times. The CDR3 loop reads CASSQKSAGKAFF. DNA for the CDR3: TGTGCCAGCAGCCAAAAGTCGGCGGGAAAAGCTTTCTTT. The gene calls are TRBV3-1 and TRBJ1-1; D is uncertain. V was shortened by 2 bases and J by 9 bases, with 13 bases between the two germline ends. The CDR3 extends over 13 amino acids. Germline loops: CDR1 LGHDT, CDR2 YNNKEL (reference sequence).

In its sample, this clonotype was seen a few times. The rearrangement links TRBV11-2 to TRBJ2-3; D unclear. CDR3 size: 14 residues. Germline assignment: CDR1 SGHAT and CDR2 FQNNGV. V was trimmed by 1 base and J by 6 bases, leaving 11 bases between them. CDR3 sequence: CASSLAPTSDTQYF. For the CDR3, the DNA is TGTGCCAGCAGCTTAGCCCCAACCTCGGATACGCAGTATTTT.

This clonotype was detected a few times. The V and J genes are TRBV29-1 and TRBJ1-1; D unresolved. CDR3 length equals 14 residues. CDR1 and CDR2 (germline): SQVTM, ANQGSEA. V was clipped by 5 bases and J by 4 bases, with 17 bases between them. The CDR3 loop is CSVMWAGGRTEAFF. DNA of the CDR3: TGCAGCGTTATGTGGGCGGGAGGTCGCACTGAAGCTTTCTTT.

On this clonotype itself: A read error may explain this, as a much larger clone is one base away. In nucleotides, the CDR3 is TGTGCCAGCAGCTTGGAGACAGGGGCCACTGAAGCTTTCTTT. The encoded protein is CASSLETGATEAFF. The J gene is TRBJ1-1, the V gene TRBV7-2, with 8 bases aligning to TRBD1. V shed 3 bases and J 4 bases; nucleotides not matched to a gene: 4. Per the germline V gene, CDR1 is SGHTA and CDR2 is FQGNSA. The CDR3 is 14 amino acids. Full variable domain (remainder filled in from reference TRBV7-2 and TRBJ1-1): GAGVSQSPSNKVTEKGKDVELRCDPISGHTALYWYRQSLGQGLEFLIYFQGNSAPDKSGLPSDRFSAERTGGSVSTLTIQRTQQEDSAVYLCASSLETGATEAFFGQGTRLTVV.

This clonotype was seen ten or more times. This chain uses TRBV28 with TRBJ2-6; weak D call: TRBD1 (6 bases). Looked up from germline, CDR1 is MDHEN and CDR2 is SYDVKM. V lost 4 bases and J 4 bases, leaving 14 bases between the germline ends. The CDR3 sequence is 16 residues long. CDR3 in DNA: TGTGCCAGCAGTTCACCCCCAGGGGCCGGGGCCAACGTCCTGACTTTC. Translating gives CASSSPPGAGANVLTF.

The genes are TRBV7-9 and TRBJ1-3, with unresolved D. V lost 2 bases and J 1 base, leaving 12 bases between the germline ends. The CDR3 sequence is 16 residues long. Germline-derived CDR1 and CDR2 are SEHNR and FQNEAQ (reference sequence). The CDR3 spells CASSLSGYESGNTIYF. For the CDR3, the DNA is TGTGCCAGCAGCTTATCAGGATACGAGTCTGGAAACACCATATATTTT. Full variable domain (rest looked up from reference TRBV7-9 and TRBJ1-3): DTGVSQNPRHKITKRGQNVTFRCDPISEHNRLYWYRQTLGQGPEFLTYFQNEAQLEKSRLLSDRFSAERPKGSFSTLEIQRTEQGDSAMYLCASSLSGYESGNTIYFGEGSWLTVV.

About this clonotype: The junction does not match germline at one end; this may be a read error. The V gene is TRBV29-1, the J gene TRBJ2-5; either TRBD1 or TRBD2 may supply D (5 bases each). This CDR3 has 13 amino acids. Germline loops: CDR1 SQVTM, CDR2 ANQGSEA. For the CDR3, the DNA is TGCAGCGTTGAAGGCCGGGGCCGAGAGGCCCAGTACTTC. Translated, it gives CSVEGRGREAQYF.

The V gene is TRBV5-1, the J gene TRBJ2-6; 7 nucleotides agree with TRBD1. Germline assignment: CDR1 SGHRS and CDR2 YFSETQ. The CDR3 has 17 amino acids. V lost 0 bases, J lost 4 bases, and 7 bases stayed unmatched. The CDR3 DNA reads TGCGCCAGCAGCTTGGTCCATACAGGGGTGGGGGCCAACGTCCTGACTTTC. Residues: CASSLVHTGVGANVLTF.